A selection of T cell receptor beta chains follows, all from one sample in a study of shared clonotypes between healthy human individuals. TCRdb's copy holds only in-frame clones and misses some; the assay was immunoSEQ multiplex PCR. Of about 480,000 clones in the sample, 75% to 80% were seen once. Sequencing input: PBMCs. The receptors stem from a middle-aged woman in good health. Some clones in this sample may be carry-over from other donors' samples. Both conserved end residues are trimmed from each CDR3. A D gene is named only where the DNA matches it firmly. Not every row has a clone size; where given, it reads once, few, many or a size class.

j_call clone_size v_call cdr3_length d_call cdr3_aa
TRBJ2-1 . TRBV7-7 11 . ASSLAVSEQQF
TRBJ1-5 . TRBV10-3 12 TRBD1 AISGDRGSQPQH
TRBJ2-5 . TRBV5-6 13 TRBD2 ASSLGLAGQETQY
TRBJ2-2 . TRBV10-1 16 TRBD1 ASSPRYLDRGNTGELF
TRBJ2-7 . TRBV5-1 12 . ASSLAGASYEQY
TRBJ2-3 many TRBV9 12 . ASSVAISTDTQY
TRBJ1-2 once TRBV7-8 13 TRBD1 ASSSPGQGAGGYT
TRBJ2-3 . TRBV5-1 14 . ASSFVLARRTDTQY
TRBJ1-4 . TRBV30 12 . AWGVQGVGEKLF
TRBJ2-1 . TRBV7-2 13 . ASSVAASRNNEQF
TRBJ1-2 . TRBV7-2 12 . ASSQDYRNYGYT
TRBJ2-2 few TRBV19 13 . ASSIRGRRDGELF
TRBJ2-1 . TRBV13 14 . ASSFIGGTGDNEQF
TRBJ2-5 few TRBV6-1 13 TRBD1 ASATWTGSQETQY
TRBJ2-2 . TRBV28 13 . ASSFGGADTGELF
TRBJ1-1 few TRBV18 11 . ASSPTRSTEAF
TRBJ2-6 . TRBV7-4 13 . ASSWADSGANVLT
TRBJ1-2 . TRBV2 12 TRBD1 ASSYTGEDYGYT
TRBJ2-1 . TRBV18 16 TRBD1 ASSPWAPGTGGNNEQF